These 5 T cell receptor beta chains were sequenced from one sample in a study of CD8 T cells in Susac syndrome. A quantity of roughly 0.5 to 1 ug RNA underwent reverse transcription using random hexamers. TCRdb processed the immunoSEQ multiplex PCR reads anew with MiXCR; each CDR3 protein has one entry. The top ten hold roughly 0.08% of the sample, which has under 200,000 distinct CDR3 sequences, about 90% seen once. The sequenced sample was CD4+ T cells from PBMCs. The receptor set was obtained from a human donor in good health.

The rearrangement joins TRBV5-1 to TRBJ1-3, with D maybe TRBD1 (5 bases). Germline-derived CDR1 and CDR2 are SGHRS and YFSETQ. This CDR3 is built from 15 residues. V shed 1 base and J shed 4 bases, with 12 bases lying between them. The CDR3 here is CASSLRRAAGNTIYF. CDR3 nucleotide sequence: TGCGCCAGCAGCTTGCGCAGGGCGGCAGGAAACACCATATATTTT.

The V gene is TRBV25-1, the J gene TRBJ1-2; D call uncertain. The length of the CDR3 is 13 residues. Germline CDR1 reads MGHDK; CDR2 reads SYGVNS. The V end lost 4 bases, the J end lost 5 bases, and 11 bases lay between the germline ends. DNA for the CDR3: TGTGCCAGCAGTGTCGGGCTCCTTTATGGCTACACCTTC. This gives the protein CASSVGLLYGYTF.

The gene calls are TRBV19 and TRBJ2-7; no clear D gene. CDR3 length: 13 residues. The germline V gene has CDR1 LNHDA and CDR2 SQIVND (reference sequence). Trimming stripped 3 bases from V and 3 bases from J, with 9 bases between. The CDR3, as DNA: TGTGCCAGTAGTATCCGTAACGGCTACGAGCAGTACTTC. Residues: CASSIRNGYEQYF.

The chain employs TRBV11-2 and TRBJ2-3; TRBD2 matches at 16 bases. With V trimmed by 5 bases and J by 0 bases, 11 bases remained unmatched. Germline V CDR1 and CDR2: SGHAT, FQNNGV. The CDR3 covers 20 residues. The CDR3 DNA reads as TGTGCCAGCAGCAAACCGGGACTAGCGGGGGGGTCTTCTAGCACAGATACGCAGTATTTT. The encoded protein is CASSKPGLAGGSSSTDTQYF.

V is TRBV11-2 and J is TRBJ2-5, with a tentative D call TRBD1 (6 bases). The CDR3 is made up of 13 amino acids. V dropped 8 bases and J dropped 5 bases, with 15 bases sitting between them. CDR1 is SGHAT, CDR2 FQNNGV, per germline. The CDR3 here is CASQKGGMETQYF. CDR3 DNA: TGTGCCAGCCAGAAAGGGGGTATGGAGACCCAGTACTTC.